Below, one TCR beta chain is given with its context. Its antigen remains unidentified. The sample comes from a study of early T cells in non-severe SARS-CoV-2 infection. Study outcomes and limitations: VDJdb-based matching was biased toward anti-spike CD8 responses and missed private and CD4 specificities.

Molecules of cDNA were individually given unique molecular identifiers that were attached to them. TCRdb independently ran MiXCR on the 5' RACE reads; one entry per CDR3 protein. The profile shows 75,000 to 100,000 distinct CDR3 sequences, just under 15% of them singletons. V lost 5 bases to trimming and J lost 6 bases, with 14 bases between them. CDR1 is SGDLS and CDR2 is YYNGEE in the germline V gene. This CDR3 spans 14 amino acids. The genes are TRBV9 and TRBJ2-2; the D gene is possibly TRBD2 (5 bases). Sequenced input: whole blood. The clonotype was recovered from an adult who was a healthcare worker with PCR-confirmed SARS-CoV-2 infection or an uninfected control (not recorded which). The CDR3 is CASRVGVSAGELFF. The CDR3, as DNA: TGTGCCAGCAGGGTCGGGGTGAGCGCCGGGGAGCTGTTTTTT.